Listed below are T cell receptor beta chains from one sample, sequenced in a study of cytomegalovirus exposure and HLA in healthy donors. Sequencing was performed with immunoSEQ multiplex PCR; in TCRdb, only in-frame clones are kept and a portion is missing. The sample yields under 200,000 clones, around four fifths seen once. The sample taken for sequencing was PBMCs. These receptors came from a girl aged 2-15 years in good health and CMV-seropositive. Both conserved end residues are part of each CDR3. D genes are given only for firm matches. Only some rows state a clone size, as once, few, many or a class for expanded clones.

J gene: TRBJ1-2; clone size: .; D gene: .; V gene: TRBV30; CDR3 DNA: TGTGCCTGGAGTGTACCGTGGTTCAGCTATGGCTACACCTTC; CDR3 protein: CAWSVPWFSYGYTF
J gene: TRBJ2-7; clone size: .; D gene: .; V gene: TRBV9; CDR3 DNA: TGTGCCAGCAGCGTAGATCCCGGGTACTCCTACGAGCAGTACTTC; CDR3 protein: CASSVDPGYSYEQYF
J gene: TRBJ2-1; clone size: .; D gene: TRBD2; V gene: TRBV30; CDR3 DNA: TGTGCCTGGAGTCGCGGGAGGGCCTGGGACAATGAGCAGTTCTTC; CDR3 protein: CAWSRGRAWDNEQFF
J gene: TRBJ2-2; clone size: .; D gene: TRBD2; V gene: TRBV6-5; CDR3 DNA: TGTGCCAGCAGTTACAAGGGACTAGCGGACACCGGGGAGCTGTTTTTT; CDR3 protein: CASSYKGLADTGELFF
J gene: TRBJ2-7; clone size: .; D gene: TRBD2; V gene: TRBV30; CDR3 DNA: TGTGCCTGGAGTGCGACTAGCCGCGAGCAGTACTTC; CDR3 protein: CAWSATSREQYF
J gene: TRBJ2-7; clone size: .; D gene: .; V gene: TRBV4-1; CDR3 DNA: TGCGCCAGCAGCCCTCGAGAGGGAACGGGCGAGCAGTACTTC; CDR3 protein: CASSPREGTGEQYF
J gene: TRBJ2-5; clone size: .; D gene: TRBD2; V gene: TRBV5-4; CDR3 DNA: TGTGCCAGCAGCTTAGCGGGAACGTACCAAGAGACCCAGTACTTC; CDR3 protein: CASSLAGTYQETQYF
J gene: TRBJ2-1; clone size: few; D gene: .; V gene: TRBV6-5; CDR3 DNA: TGTGCCAGCAGCGACGCAGGGATCTACAATGAGCAGTTCTTC; CDR3 protein: CASSDAGIYNEQFF
J gene: TRBJ1-1; clone size: .; D gene: .; V gene: TRBV5-6; CDR3 DNA: TGTGCCAGCAGCTTGGGAGGTTGGAACACTGAAGCTTTCTTT; CDR3 protein: CASSLGGWNTEAFF
J gene: TRBJ1-1; clone size: .; D gene: TRBD1; V gene: TRBV7-2; CDR3 DNA: TGTGCCAGCAGCTCGGACAGGGGGTGGACTGAAGCTTTCTTT; CDR3 protein: CASSSDRGWTEAFF
J gene: TRBJ2-7; clone size: .; D gene: TRBD2; V gene: TRBV5-4; CDR3 DNA: TGTGCCAGCAGCAGGACTAGCGGGAGCAGACTCTACGAGCAGTACTTC; CDR3 protein: CASSRTSGSRLYEQYF
J gene: TRBJ1-2; clone size: .; D gene: TRBD1; V gene: TRBV5-4; CDR3 DNA: TGTGCCAGCAGACTGACAGGGGAGAGAAATGGCTACACCTTC; CDR3 protein: CASRLTGERNGYTF
J gene: TRBJ1-1; clone size: .; D gene: .; V gene: TRBV30; CDR3 DNA: TGTGCCTGGAGTCGACTCCCAGGAGGCACTGAAGCTTTCTTT; CDR3 protein: CAWSRLPGGTEAFF
J gene: TRBJ2-1; clone size: .; D gene: TRBD1; V gene: TRBV7-3; CDR3 DNA: TGTGCCAGCAGCCGAACCGGGACAGGGGCCTACAATGAGCAGTTCTTC; CDR3 protein: CASSRTGTGAYNEQFF
J gene: TRBJ2-1; clone size: .; D gene: .; V gene: TRBV4-1; CDR3 DNA: TGCGCCAGCAGCCAAGATGGGCTAGCGTTCCGAAGTTGGAGAAATGAGCAGTTCTTC; CDR3 protein: CASSQDGLAFRSWRNEQFF
J gene: TRBJ2-7; clone size: .; D gene: .; V gene: TRBV30; CDR3 DNA: TGTGCCTGGAACTCTCTAGGAAGCGAGCAGTACTTC; CDR3 protein: CAWNSLGSEQYF
J gene: TRBJ1-1; clone size: once; D gene: TRBD1; V gene: TRBV30; CDR3 DNA: TGTGCCTGGAGTTTGGACAGGGGGCAAGTAGGAGGAGCTTTCTTT; CDR3 protein: CAWSLDRGQVGGAFF
J gene: TRBJ2-1; clone size: .; D gene: .; V gene: TRBV30; CDR3 DNA: TGTGCCTGGAGTGGATTGGAGGGTTACAATGAGCAGTTCTTC; CDR3 protein: CAWSGLEGYNEQFF
J gene: TRBJ2-5; clone size: .; D gene: TRBD2; V gene: TRBV10-3; CDR3 DNA: TGTGCCATCAGTGAGCTACTAGCGAGCCCGAGGGGAGAGACCCAGTACTTC; CDR3 protein: CAISELLASPRGETQYF
J gene: TRBJ1-2; clone size: .; D gene: TRBD1; V gene: TRBV5-6; CDR3 DNA: TGTGCCAGCTCTCCGGGACAGTATAACTATGGCTACCCCTTC; CDR3 protein: CASSPGQYNYGYPF
J gene: TRBJ1-2; clone size: .; D gene: .; V gene: TRBV10-3; CDR3 DNA: TGTGCCATCAGTGAGTGGTGGGCTACTAACTATGGCTACACCTTC; CDR3 protein: CAISEWWATNYGYTF
J gene: TRBJ2-2; clone size: .; D gene: TRBD2; V gene: TRBV29-1; CDR3 DNA: TGCAGCGCTAGAGCGGGAGTGAACACCGGGGAGCTGTTTTTT; CDR3 protein: CSARAGVNTGELFF
J gene: TRBJ1-1; clone size: .; D gene: TRBD1; V gene: TRBV29-1; CDR3 DNA: TGCAGCATCCGGGACAGGGCTGCTGAAGCTTTCTTT; CDR3 protein: CSIRDRAAEAFF
J gene: TRBJ1-5; clone size: .; D gene: .; V gene: TRBV27; CDR3 DNA: TGTGCCAGCAGTCGGACACTTAATCAGCCCCAGCATTTT; CDR3 protein: CASSRTLNQPQHF
J gene: TRBJ2-7; clone size: .; D gene: TRBD1; V gene: TRBV4-1; CDR3 DNA: TGCGCCAGCAGCCAAATTTCCCGGACAGGGACCTTATACGAGCAGTACTTC; CDR3 protein: CASSQISRTGTLYEQYF
J gene: TRBJ1-1; clone size: .; D gene: TRBD1; V gene: TRBV28; CDR3 DNA: TGTGCCCATACAGGGGGGCTACTGACTGAAGCTTTCTTT; CDR3 protein: CAHTGGLLTEAFF
J gene: TRBJ1-1; clone size: .; D gene: .; V gene: TRBV4-1; CDR3 DNA: TGCGCCAGCAGCCAAGTCCTCGGCAGGGGCGAGAGGGAAGCTTTCTTT; CDR3 protein: CASSQVLGRGEREAFF
J gene: TRBJ2-1; clone size: few; D gene: .; V gene: TRBV11-2; CDR3 DNA: TGTGCCAGCAGCTTAAGTCCCAGGCAGAGCTCCTACAATGAGCAGTTCTTC; CDR3 protein: CASSLSPRQSSYNEQFF
J gene: TRBJ1-3; clone size: .; D gene: TRBD1; V gene: TRBV5-1; CDR3 DNA: TGCGCCAGCAGCACAGGGACAGATCCTGGAAACACCATATATTTT; CDR3 protein: CASSTGTDPGNTIYF
J gene: TRBJ2-1; clone size: .; D gene: .; V gene: TRBV10-1; CDR3 DNA: TGCGCCAGACTTAAGGAACAGGGAAAGAAGAATGAGCAGTTCTTC; CDR3 protein: CARLKEQGKKNEQFF
J gene: TRBJ2-3; clone size: .; D gene: TRBD2; V gene: TRBV5-1; CDR3 DNA: TGCGCCAGCAGGGGACTAGCTGGCACAGATACGCAGTATTTT; CDR3 protein: CASRGLAGTDTQYF
J gene: TRBJ2-7; clone size: .; D gene: TRBD2; V gene: TRBV4-1; CDR3 DNA: TGCGCCAGCAGCCTAGCTCGAACTAGCGGAGGGGGCGAGCAGTACTTC; CDR3 protein: CASSLARTSGGGEQYF
J gene: TRBJ2-6; clone size: .; D gene: .; V gene: TRBV13; CDR3 DNA: TGTGCCAGCACTATGAGGGTGTCTGGGGCCAACGTCCTGACTTTC; CDR3 protein: CASTMRVSGANVLTF
J gene: TRBJ2-3; clone size: once; D gene: TRBD2; V gene: TRBV5-1; CDR3 DNA: TGCGCCAGCAGCTTGGGGACTAGCGGGAGAGATACGCAGTATTTT; CDR3 protein: CASSLGTSGRDTQYF
J gene: TRBJ1-2; clone size: .; D gene: .; V gene: TRBV5-4; CDR3 DNA: TGTGCCAGCAGCTTGGTCGTCGGGAGCTATGGCTACACCTTC; CDR3 protein: CASSLVVGSYGYTF
J gene: TRBJ1-1; clone size: once; D gene: .; V gene: TRBV28; CDR3 DNA: TGTGCCAGCACAAGTCCGGGGGAGGGCGTAAAAAAAGCTTTCTTT; CDR3 protein: CASTSPGEGVKKAFF
J gene: TRBJ2-1; clone size: .; D gene: .; V gene: TRBV25-1; CDR3 DNA: TGTGCCAGCAGTGAATACGGCAATGAGCAGTTCTTC; CDR3 protein: CASSEYGNEQFF